This record looks at one TCR beta chain sequence and its context. The target antigen is unknown. This specimen belongs to a study of T cell responses to AZD1222 COVID-19 vaccine. Overall study findings and caveats: White British donors predominated, females outnumbered males, and clonal diversity was possibly underestimated. Repertoires were obtained solely post-peak T cell response. Spike-specific TCR breadth and depth went up after people got two AZD1222 doses.

Repertoires were generated with immunoSEQ multiplex PCR, while TCRdb's copy carries only in-frame clones and drops some. The sample includes about 130,000 clones, roughly 92% of them seen just once. There are 13 residues in the CDR3. V lost 6 bases, J lost 8 bases, and 14 bases lay in between. Germline values: CDR1 SNHLY, CDR2 FYNNEI. The sample consisted of peripheral blood, taken on day 0 of AZD1222 vaccination. This receptor was taken from an adult in good health. The chain couples TRBV2 to TRBJ1-3; tentatively, D is TRBD1 (6 bases). The CDR3 bases are TGTGCCAGCAGGGACACAGGGTTTCACACCATATATTTT. Translating gives CASRDTGFHTIYF.